This T cell receptor beta chain comes out of a study of OX40 agonist ivuxolimab in advanced cancers. On the study more broadly: Those enrolled were about 82% male, with a mean age of approximately 60 years and ages from roughly 20 to 85.

Sequencing used immunoSEQ multiplex PCR; TCRdb keeps in-frame clones, though not all of them. The sample carries around 70,000 clones, about 91% recorded once. This CDR3 contains 20 residues. Germline-derived CDR1 and CDR2 are LGHNA and YNFKEQ. V was clipped by 0 bases and J by 7 bases; unmatched bases: 17. The clonotype comes from an adult with an advanced solid tumor such as melanoma, head and neck, liver or kidney cancer. The chain uses TRBV4-2 and TRBJ2-1; 11 positions agree with TRBD2. Specimen: CD4+ or CD8+ T cells sorted from blood, collected in a trial of the OX40 agonist ivuxolimab. CDR3 coding DNA: TGTGCCAGCAGCCAAGATAGTGAGGGCCTAGCGGGAGGAGTTAGGAATGAGCAGTTCTTC. This sequence encodes CASSQDSEGLAGGVRNEQFF.